Detailed here is one T cell receptor (beta chain). As yet, its antigen is unknown. The record originates from a study of shared clonotypes between healthy human individuals. Study-wide background: The composition of the donors was two women and a few men aged 18 to 49.

Study results and limitations: Unshared clonotypes carried lower generation probabilities than those common to all four donors.

Genomic DNA of each subset was evenly split across several immunoSEQ plates. Only in-frame clones appear in the TCRdb table, and some are missing; sequencing was by immunoSEQ multiplex PCR. This table holds roughly 1,800,000 clones, around 96% found once. Germline V gene lookup returns CDR1 MDHEN and CDR2 SYDVKM. Trimming took 2 bases from V and 2 from J, leaving 8 bases between them. The CDR3 has 14 amino acids. Naive CD8 populations comprised CD45RO-negative cells positively selected for CCR7, excluding terminally differentiated effector memory CD45RA+ cells. The chain recombines TRBV28 with TRBJ2-3; no definite D call. The sample taken for sequencing was naive CD8+ T cells sorted from blood. This TCR came from a man aged 18 to 30 in good health. The CDR3, as DNA: TGTGCCAGCAGTTTAATGGCTACCACAGATACGCAGTATTTT. This gives the protein CASSLMATTDTQYF.